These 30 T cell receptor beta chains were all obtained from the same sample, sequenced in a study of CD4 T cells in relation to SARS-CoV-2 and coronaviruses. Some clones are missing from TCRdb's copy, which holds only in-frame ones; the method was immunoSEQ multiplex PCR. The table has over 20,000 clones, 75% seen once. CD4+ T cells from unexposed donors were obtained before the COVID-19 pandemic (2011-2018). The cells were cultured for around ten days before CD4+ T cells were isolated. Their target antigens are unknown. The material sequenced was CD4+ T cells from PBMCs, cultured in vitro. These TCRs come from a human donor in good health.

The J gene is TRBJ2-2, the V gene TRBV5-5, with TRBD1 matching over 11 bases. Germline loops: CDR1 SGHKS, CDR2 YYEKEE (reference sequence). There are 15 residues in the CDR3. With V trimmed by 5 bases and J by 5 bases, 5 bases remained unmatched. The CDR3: CASRPGQGVTGELFF. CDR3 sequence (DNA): TGTGCCAGCAGGCCGGGACAGGGGGTTACCGGGGAGCTGTTTTTT.

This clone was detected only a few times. The CDR3 here is CASTMGQGLRSYTF. The CDR3 nucleotides are TGTGCCAGTACCATGGGACAGGGCCTTCGAAGCTACACCTTC. The rearrangement uses TRBV19 and TRBJ1-2, with 9 bases fitting TRBD1. Trimming took 7 bases from V and 9 from J; bases not matched to a gene: 12. This CDR3 is built from 14 residues. Germline V gene lookup returns CDR1 LNHDA and CDR2 SQIVND (reference sequence).

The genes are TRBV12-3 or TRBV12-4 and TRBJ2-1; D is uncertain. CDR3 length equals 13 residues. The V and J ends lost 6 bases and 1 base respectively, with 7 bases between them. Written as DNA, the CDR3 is TGTGCCAGCAGACTATCTTCCTACAATGAGCAGTTCTTC. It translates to CASRLSSYNEQFF.

In DNA form, the CDR3 reads TGTGCCAGCAGTTACAAGTCCAATCAGCCCCAGCATTTT. Encoded protein: CASSYKSNQPQHF. The chain employs TRBV6-2 or TRBV6-3 and TRBJ1-5; no firm D call. This CDR3 is built from 13 residues. CDR1 and CDR2 (germline): MNHEY, SVGEGT. V was clipped by 2 bases and J by 3 bases, with 5 bases between them.

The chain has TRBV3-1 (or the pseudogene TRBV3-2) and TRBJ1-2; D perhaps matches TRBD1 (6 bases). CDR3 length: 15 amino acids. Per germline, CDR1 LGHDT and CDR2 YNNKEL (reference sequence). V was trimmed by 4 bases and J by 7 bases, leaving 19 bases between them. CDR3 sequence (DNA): TGTGCCAGCAGCCGCCTGGACAGCCCTCGGGGTGGCTACACCTTC. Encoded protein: CASSRLDSPRGGYTF.

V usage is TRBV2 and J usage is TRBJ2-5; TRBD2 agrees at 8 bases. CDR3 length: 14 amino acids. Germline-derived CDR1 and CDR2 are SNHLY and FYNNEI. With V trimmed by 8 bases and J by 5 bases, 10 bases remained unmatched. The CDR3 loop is CASRDGGAGETQYF. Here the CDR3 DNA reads TGTGCCAGCCGGGACGGGGGGGCCGGGGAGACCCAGTACTTC.

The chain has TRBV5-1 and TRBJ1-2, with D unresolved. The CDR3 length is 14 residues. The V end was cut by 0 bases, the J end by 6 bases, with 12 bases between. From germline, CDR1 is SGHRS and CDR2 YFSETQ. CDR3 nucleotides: TGCGCCAGCAGCTTGGGACCCACCCAAGATGGCTACACCTTC. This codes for CASSLGPTQDGYTF.

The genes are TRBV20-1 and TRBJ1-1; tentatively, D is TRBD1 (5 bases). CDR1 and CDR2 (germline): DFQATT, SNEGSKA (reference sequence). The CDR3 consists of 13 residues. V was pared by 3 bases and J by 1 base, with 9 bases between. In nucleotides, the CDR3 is TGCAGTGCTAGTTGGGGGGGGAACACTGAAGCTTTCTTT. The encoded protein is CSASWGGNTEAFF.

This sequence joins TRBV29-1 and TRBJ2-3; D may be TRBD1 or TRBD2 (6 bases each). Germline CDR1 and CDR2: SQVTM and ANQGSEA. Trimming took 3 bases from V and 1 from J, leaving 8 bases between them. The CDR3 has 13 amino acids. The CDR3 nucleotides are TGCAGCGTTGATAGGGGGGGCACAGATACGCAGTATTTT. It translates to CSVDRGGTDTQYF.

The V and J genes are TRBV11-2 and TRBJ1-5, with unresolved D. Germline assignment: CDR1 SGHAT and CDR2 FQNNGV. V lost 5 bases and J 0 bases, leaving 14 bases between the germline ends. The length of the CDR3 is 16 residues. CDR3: CASSPAGLDSNQPQHF. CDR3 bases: TGTGCCAGCAGCCCGGCTGGTTTGGATAGCAATCAGCCCCAGCATTTT.

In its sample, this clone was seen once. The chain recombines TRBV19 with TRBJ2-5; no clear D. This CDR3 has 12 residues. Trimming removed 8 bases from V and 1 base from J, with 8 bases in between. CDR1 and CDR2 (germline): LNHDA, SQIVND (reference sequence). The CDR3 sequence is CASLEVQETQYF. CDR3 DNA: TGTGCCAGTTTAGAGGTCCAAGAGACCCAGTACTTC. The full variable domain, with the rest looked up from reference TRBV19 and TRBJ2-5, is DGGITQSPKYLFRKEGQNVTLSCEQNLNHDAMYWYRQDPGQGLRLIYYSQIVNDFQKGDIAEGYSVSREKKESFPLTVTSAQKNPTAFYLCASLEVQETQYFGPGTRLLVL.

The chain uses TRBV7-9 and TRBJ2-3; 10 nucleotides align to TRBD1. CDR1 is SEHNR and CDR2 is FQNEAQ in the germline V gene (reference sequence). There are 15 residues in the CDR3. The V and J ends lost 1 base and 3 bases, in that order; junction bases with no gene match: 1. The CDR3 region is CASSLGQGATDTQYF. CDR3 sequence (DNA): TGTGCCAGCAGCTTAGGACAGGGGGCGACAGATACGCAGTATTTT.

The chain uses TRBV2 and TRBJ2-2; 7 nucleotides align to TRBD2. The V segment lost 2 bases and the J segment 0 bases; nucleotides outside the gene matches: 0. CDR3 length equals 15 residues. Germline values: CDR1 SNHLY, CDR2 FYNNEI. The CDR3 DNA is TGTGCCAGCAGTGAACTAGCGGCGAACACCGGGGAGCTGTTTTTT. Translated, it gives CASSELAANTGELFF.

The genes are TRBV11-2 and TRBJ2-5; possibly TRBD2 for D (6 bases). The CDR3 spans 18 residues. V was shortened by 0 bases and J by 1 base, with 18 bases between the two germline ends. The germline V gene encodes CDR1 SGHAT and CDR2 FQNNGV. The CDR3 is CASSLEGTGTPIQETQYF. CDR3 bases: TGTGCCAGCAGCTTAGAGGGAACCGGGACTCCCATCCAAGAGACCCAGTACTTC.

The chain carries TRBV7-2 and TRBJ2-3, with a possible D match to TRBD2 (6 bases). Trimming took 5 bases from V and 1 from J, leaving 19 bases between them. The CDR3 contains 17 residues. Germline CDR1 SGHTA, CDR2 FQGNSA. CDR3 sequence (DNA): TGTGCCAGCAGCGGCCGACCCCTCGGGAGTGGCACAGATACGCAGTATTTT. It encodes CASSGRPLGSGTDTQYF. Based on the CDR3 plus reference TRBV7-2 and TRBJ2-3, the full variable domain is GAGVSQSPSNKVTEKGKDVELRCDPISGHTALYWYRQSLGQGLEFLIYFQGNSAPDKSGLPSDRFSAERTGGSVSTLTIQRTQQEDSAVYLCASSGRPLGSGTDTQYFGPGTRLTVL.

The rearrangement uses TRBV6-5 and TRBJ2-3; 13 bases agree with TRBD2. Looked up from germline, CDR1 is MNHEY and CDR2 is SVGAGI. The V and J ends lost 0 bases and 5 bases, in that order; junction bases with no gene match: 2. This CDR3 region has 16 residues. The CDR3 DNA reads TGTGCCAGCAGTTACTCCGGACTAGCGGGAGTAGATACGCAGTATTTT. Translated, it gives CASSYSGLAGVDTQYF.

For the CDR3, the DNA is TGTGCCAGCAGCTCTAGCGGGGGCTCCTACAATGAGCAGTTCTTC. It yields the protein CASSSSGGSYNEQFF. The chain links TRBV11-1 to TRBJ2-1, with 10 bases aligning to TRBD2. Trimming cost V 4 bases and J 0 bases; bases outside gene matches: 0. The CDR3 is made up of 15 amino acids. Germline CDR1 is SGHAT and CDR2 is FQDESV (reference sequence). Drawing the rest from reference TRBV11-1 and TRBJ2-1, the complete variable domain is EAEVAQSPRYKITEKSQAVAFWCDPISGHATLYWYRQILGQGPELLVQFQDESVVDDSQLPKDRFSAERLKGVDSTLKIQPAELGDSAMYLCASSSSGGSYNEQFFGPGTRLTVL.

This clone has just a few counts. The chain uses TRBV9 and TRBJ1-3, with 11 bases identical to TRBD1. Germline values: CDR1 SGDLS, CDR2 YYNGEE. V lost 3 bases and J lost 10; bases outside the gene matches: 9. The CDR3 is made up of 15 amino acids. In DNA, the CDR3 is TGTGCCAGCAGCGCAACGTCGGGACAGGGGGGTACCATATATTTT. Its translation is CASSATSGQGGTIYF.

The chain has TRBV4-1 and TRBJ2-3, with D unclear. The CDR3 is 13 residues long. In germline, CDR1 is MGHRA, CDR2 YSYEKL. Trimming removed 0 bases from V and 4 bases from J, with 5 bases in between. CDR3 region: CASSQEIPDTQYF. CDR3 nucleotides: TGCGCCAGCAGCCAAGAGATTCCAGATACGCAGTATTTT.

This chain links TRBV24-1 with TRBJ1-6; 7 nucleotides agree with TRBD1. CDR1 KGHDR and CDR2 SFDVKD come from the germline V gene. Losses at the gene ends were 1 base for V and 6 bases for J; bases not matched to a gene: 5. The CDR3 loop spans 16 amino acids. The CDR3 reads CATSDLKTGSNSPLHF. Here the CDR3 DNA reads TGTGCCACCAGTGATTTAAAGACAGGGAGTAATTCACCCCTCCACTTT.

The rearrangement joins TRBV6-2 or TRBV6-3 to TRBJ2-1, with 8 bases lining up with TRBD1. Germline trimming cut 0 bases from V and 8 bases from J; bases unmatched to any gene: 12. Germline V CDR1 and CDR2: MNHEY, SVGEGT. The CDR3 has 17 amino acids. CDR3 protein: CASSYSIYETGAHEQFF. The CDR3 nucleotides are TGTGCCAGCAGTTACTCGATATACGAGACAGGGGCCCATGAGCAGTTCTTC.

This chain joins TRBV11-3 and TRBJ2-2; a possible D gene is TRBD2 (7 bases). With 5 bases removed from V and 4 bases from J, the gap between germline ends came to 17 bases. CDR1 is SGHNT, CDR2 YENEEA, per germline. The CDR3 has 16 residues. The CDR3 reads CASSPRVGGLTGELFF. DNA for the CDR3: TGTGCCAGCAGCCCTCGCGTCGGGGGGCTCACCGGGGAGCTGTTTTTT.

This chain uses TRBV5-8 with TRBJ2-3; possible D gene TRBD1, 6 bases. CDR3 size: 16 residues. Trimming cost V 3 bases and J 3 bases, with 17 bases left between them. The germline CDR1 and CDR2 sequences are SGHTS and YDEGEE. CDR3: CASSYPGHEGTDTQYF. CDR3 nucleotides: TGTGCCAGCAGCTACCCGGGACACGAAGGGACAGATACGCAGTATTTT.

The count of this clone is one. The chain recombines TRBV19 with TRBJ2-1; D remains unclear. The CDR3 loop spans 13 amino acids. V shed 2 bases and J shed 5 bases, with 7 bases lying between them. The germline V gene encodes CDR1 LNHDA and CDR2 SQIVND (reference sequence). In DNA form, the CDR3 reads TGTGCCAGTAGTATACAATCGAACAATGAGCAGTTCTTC. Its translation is CASSIQSNNEQFF.

In nucleotides, the CDR3 is TGTGCCAGCAGTGTGAGTGGCGGGAGGGCCCTCGGGACCCAGTACTTC. Its translation: CASSVSGGRALGTQYF. The gene calls are TRBV2 and TRBJ2-5; 9 nucleotides align to TRBD2. J gave up 7 bases and V 4 bases, and 13 bases lay outside the gene matches. This CDR3 region has 16 residues. Germline V gives CDR1 SNHLY, CDR2 FYNNEI. Complete variable domain (other parts from reference TRBV2 and TRBJ2-5): EPEVTQTPSHQVTQMGQEVILRCVPISNHLYFYWYRQILGQKVEFLVSFYNNEISEKSEIFDDQFSVERPDGSNFTLKIRSTKLEDSAMYFCASSVSGGRALGTQYFGPGTRLLVL.

The CDR3 DNA follows: TGTGCCAGCTCACTCAGTGGCCAGTTGAACACCGGGGAGCTGTTTTTT. This codes for CASSLSGQLNTGELFF. The chain recombines TRBV18 with TRBJ2-2, with D unresolved. V was pared by 4 bases and J by 1 base, with 13 bases between. The CDR3 sequence is 16 residues long. Germline V CDR1 and CDR2: KGHSH, LQKENI.

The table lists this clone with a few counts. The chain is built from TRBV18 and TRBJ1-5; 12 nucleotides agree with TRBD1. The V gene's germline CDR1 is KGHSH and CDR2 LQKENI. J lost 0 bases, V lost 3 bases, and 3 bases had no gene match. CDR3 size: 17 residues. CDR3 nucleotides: TGTGCCAGCTCACCGGGACAGGGGGCCCATAGCAATCAGCCCCAGCATTTT. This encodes CASSPGQGAHSNQPQHF.

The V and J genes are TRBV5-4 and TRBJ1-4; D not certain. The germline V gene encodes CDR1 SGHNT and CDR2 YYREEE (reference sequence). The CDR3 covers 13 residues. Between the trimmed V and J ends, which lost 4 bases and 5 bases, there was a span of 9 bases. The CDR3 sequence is CASSEIGNEKLFF. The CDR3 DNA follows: TGTGCCAGCAGCGAAATAGGAAATGAAAAACTGTTTTTT.

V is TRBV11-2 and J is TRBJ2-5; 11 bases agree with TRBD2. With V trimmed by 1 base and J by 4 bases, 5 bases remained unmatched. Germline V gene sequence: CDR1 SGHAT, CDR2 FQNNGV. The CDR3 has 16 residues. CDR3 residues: CASSLASGGLGETQYF. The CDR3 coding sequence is TGTGCCAGCAGCTTAGCTAGCGGGGGGCTCGGAGAGACCCAGTACTTC.

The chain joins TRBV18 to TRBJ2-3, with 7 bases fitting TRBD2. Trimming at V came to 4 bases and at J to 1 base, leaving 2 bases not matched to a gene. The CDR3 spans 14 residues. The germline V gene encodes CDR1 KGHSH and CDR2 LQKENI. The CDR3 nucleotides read TGTGCCAGCTCACTAACTAGCGGCACAGATACGCAGTATTTT. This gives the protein CASSLTSGTDTQYF.